The rows below give T cell receptor beta chains drawn from one sample of a study of cytomegalovirus exposure and HLA in healthy donors. Produced via immunoSEQ multiplex PCR; TCRdb's table is partial and in-frame only. The data contain over 150,000 clones, around nine tenths of them singletons. The specimen was PBMCs. The receptor source for this set is a woman in her 30s in good health and CMV-seronegative. CDR3s include the opening cysteine and the closing phenylalanine or tryptophan. Each record gives: V gene, clone size, D gene, J gene, CDR3 DNA, CDR3 protein. D genes are given only for firm matches. Clone size is stated in some rows and not others, as once, few, many or a class when expanded.

v_call: TRBV5-4; clone_size: .; d_call: TRBD1; j_call: TRBJ1-1; cdr3_nt: TGTGCCAGCAGCTTGCCTGGCGGTGGACAGGGGCGGGGAACTGAAGCTTTCTTT; cdr3_aa: CASSLPGGGQGRGTEAFF
v_call: TRBV5-1; clone_size: .; d_call: .; j_call: TRBJ1-3; cdr3_nt: TGCGCCAGCAGTCGCGGAGAGCAAAACTCTGGAAACACCATATATTTT; cdr3_aa: CASSRGEQNSGNTIYF
v_call: TRBV2; clone_size: .; d_call: .; j_call: TRBJ1-5; cdr3_nt: TGTGCCAGCAGTGCCGGGGAGGGTGGGCAGCCCCAGCATTTT; cdr3_aa: CASSAGEGGQPQHF
v_call: TRBV9; clone_size: .; d_call: TRBD1; j_call: TRBJ2-1; cdr3_nt: TGTGCCAGCAGCGTAGGGGTGGGACAGGGTGGCAATGAGCAGTTCTTC; cdr3_aa: CASSVGVGQGGNEQFF
v_call: TRBV2; clone_size: once; d_call: .; j_call: TRBJ2-7; cdr3_nt: TGTGCCAGCAGTGGATATCAGGGATACTACTACGAGCAGTACTTC; cdr3_aa: CASSGYQGYYYEQYF
v_call: TRBV5-1; clone_size: .; d_call: TRBD1; j_call: TRBJ2-7; cdr3_nt: TGCGCCAGCAGTCGGGACAGGGTGGACGAGCAGTACTTC; cdr3_aa: CASSRDRVDEQYF
v_call: TRBV28; clone_size: .; d_call: .; j_call: TRBJ1-1; cdr3_nt: TGTGCCAGCACCATCCCCAGGGCTGAAGCTTTCTTT; cdr3_aa: CASTIPRAEAFF
v_call: TRBV7-2; clone_size: .; d_call: TRBD2; j_call: TRBJ2-7; cdr3_nt: TGTGCCAGCAGCAACCCGGTTCGGGCTAGCGGGAGGAACCTCTACGAGCAGTACTTC; cdr3_aa: CASSNPVRASGRNLYEQYF
v_call: TRBV10-3; clone_size: few; d_call: .; j_call: TRBJ2-3; cdr3_nt: TGTGCCACCGGAGGAGAAGAAGCAGATACGCAGTATTTT; cdr3_aa: CATGGEEADTQYF
v_call: TRBV18; clone_size: .; d_call: TRBD1; j_call: TRBJ1-1; cdr3_nt: TGTGCCAGCCGGGCGGGACAGCTGAACACTGAAGCTTTCTTT; cdr3_aa: CASRAGQLNTEAFF
v_call: TRBV6-5; clone_size: .; d_call: .; j_call: TRBJ1-1; cdr3_nt: TGTGCCAGCAGTTACTCGGAGGGAATGACTGAAGCTTTCTTT; cdr3_aa: CASSYSEGMTEAFF
v_call: TRBV12-5; clone_size: .; d_call: .; j_call: TRBJ2-3; cdr3_nt: TGTGCTAGTGGTTTGGGCCTACTAGAAGGAGCTTCGCAGTATTTT; cdr3_aa: CASGLGLLEGASQYF
v_call: TRBV19; clone_size: .; d_call: .; j_call: TRBJ1-6; cdr3_nt: TGTGCCAGTGGCGGAGTGGGGGCTGATAATTCACCCCTCCACTTT; cdr3_aa: CASGGVGADNSPLHF
v_call: TRBV5-5; clone_size: .; d_call: TRBD1; j_call: TRBJ1-1; cdr3_nt: TGTGCCAGCAGACAGGGGATGGACACTGAAGCTTTCTTT; cdr3_aa: CASRQGMDTEAFF
v_call: TRBV15; clone_size: .; d_call: .; j_call: TRBJ1-4; cdr3_nt: TGTGCCACCAGCAGGAGGGGGGGCGCGGGAGAAAAACTGTTTTTT; cdr3_aa: CATSRRGGAGEKLFF
v_call: TRBV11-2; clone_size: .; d_call: TRBD1; j_call: TRBJ2-7; cdr3_nt: TGTGCCAGCAGCTTCAATTCCCCCGGGACAGGGAGCTACGAGCAGTACTTC; cdr3_aa: CASSFNSPGTGSYEQYF
v_call: TRBV19; clone_size: .; d_call: TRBD1; j_call: TRBJ1-1; cdr3_nt: TGTGCCAGTAGTACCGGACAGGGGGCGTTCACTGAAGCTTTCTTT; cdr3_aa: CASSTGQGAFTEAFF
v_call: TRBV4-1; clone_size: .; d_call: TRBD2; j_call: TRBJ2-3; cdr3_nt: TGCGCCAGCACGGGGGTAAAGCGGGGGAGCACAGATACGCAGTATTTT; cdr3_aa: CASTGVKRGSTDTQYF
v_call: TRBV27; clone_size: .; d_call: .; j_call: TRBJ1-1; cdr3_nt: TGTGCCAGCAGTCCATTCGGGGACACTGAAGCTTTCTTT; cdr3_aa: CASSPFGDTEAFF
v_call: TRBV5-1; clone_size: .; d_call: .; j_call: TRBJ1-2; cdr3_nt: TGCGCCAGCAGCTTGGAAGATTCACACCTTATAAACTATGGCTACACCTTC; cdr3_aa: CASSLEDSHLINYGYTF
v_call: TRBV7-9; clone_size: .; d_call: TRBD1; j_call: TRBJ2-1; cdr3_nt: TGTGCCAGCAGCCCCACCGGGACAGTTTTGCATGAGCAGTTCTTC; cdr3_aa: CASSPTGTVLHEQFF
v_call: TRBV5-4; clone_size: .; d_call: .; j_call: TRBJ2-3; cdr3_nt: TGTGCCAGCAGCCTCGTGGGGGGACCAAGCACAGATACGCAGTATTTT; cdr3_aa: CASSLVGGPSTDTQYF
v_call: TRBV7-2; clone_size: .; d_call: TRBD1; j_call: TRBJ2-1; cdr3_nt: TGTGCCAGCAGCCCGGACAGGGGGTACAATGAGCAGTTCTTC; cdr3_aa: CASSPDRGYNEQFF
v_call: TRBV5-4; clone_size: .; d_call: TRBD1; j_call: TRBJ1-2; cdr3_nt: TGTGCCAGCAGCTTACAGGGGGGGCCTGGCTACACCTTC; cdr3_aa: CASSLQGGPGYTF
v_call: TRBV4-2; clone_size: .; d_call: TRBD2; j_call: TRBJ2-2; cdr3_nt: TGTGCCAGCAGCTCTAGAGCGGGAGACACCGGGGAGCTGTTTTTT; cdr3_aa: CASSSRAGDTGELFF
v_call: TRBV6-1; clone_size: .; d_call: .; j_call: TRBJ1-6; cdr3_nt: TGTGCCAGCAGTGGTGCGCCGGGGAATAATTCACCCCTCCACTTT; cdr3_aa: CASSGAPGNNSPLHF
v_call: TRBV19; clone_size: .; d_call: .; j_call: TRBJ1-1; cdr3_nt: TGTGCCAGTAGTTCCCGACTCGGGGAAGCTTTCTTT; cdr3_aa: CASSSRLGEAFF
v_call: TRBV18; clone_size: .; d_call: .; j_call: TRBJ2-7; cdr3_nt: TGTGCCAGCGTTTCAGGTCGACGTGGCGAGCAGTACTTC; cdr3_aa: CASVSGRRGEQYF
v_call: TRBV7-9; clone_size: .; d_call: .; j_call: TRBJ1-1; cdr3_nt: TGTGCCAGCCCAAACACTGAAGCTTTCTTT; cdr3_aa: CASPNTEAFF
v_call: TRBV27; clone_size: .; d_call: TRBD2; j_call: TRBJ2-7; cdr3_nt: TGTGCCAGCAGTCCGACAGCCGAGCAGCGGGAGGGCCGCTACGAGCAGTACTTC; cdr3_aa: CASSPTAEQREGRYEQYF
v_call: TRBV4-1; clone_size: .; d_call: TRBD1; j_call: TRBJ1-3; cdr3_nt: TGCGCCAGCAGCCAAGGGCCGGGACAGAGAAACACCATATATTTT; cdr3_aa: CASSQGPGQRNTIYF
v_call: TRBV18; clone_size: .; d_call: .; j_call: TRBJ1-1; cdr3_nt: TGTGCCAGCTCACCCCAGGCGCAGCCGGCGAACACTGAAGCTTTCTTT; cdr3_aa: CASSPQAQPANTEAFF
v_call: TRBV5-8; clone_size: .; d_call: .; j_call: TRBJ2-7; cdr3_nt: TGTGCCAGTACCGGGGGGCTTTACTCCTACGAGCAGTACTTC; cdr3_aa: CASTGGLYSYEQYF
v_call: TRBV18; clone_size: .; d_call: TRBD1; j_call: TRBJ2-1; cdr3_nt: TGTGCCAGCTCACCGTTGGGACAGGGGGTTGAGCAGTTCTTC; cdr3_aa: CASSPLGQGVEQFF
v_call: TRBV4-1; clone_size: .; d_call: .; j_call: TRBJ2-7; cdr3_nt: TGCGCCAGCAGCCAAGTAACGGGGAAAGTGTACGAGCAGTACTTC; cdr3_aa: CASSQVTGKVYEQYF
v_call: TRBV6-1; clone_size: .; d_call: .; j_call: TRBJ2-2; cdr3_nt: TGTGCCAGCAGTGCGTTGACAGGCACGGGCACCGGGGAGCTGTTTTTT; cdr3_aa: CASSALTGTGTGELFF
v_call: TRBV10-2; clone_size: .; d_call: TRBD1; j_call: TRBJ1-6; cdr3_nt: TGCGCCAGCAGGACGACGGACAGGGGAAGTAATTCACCCCTCCACTTT; cdr3_aa: CASRTTDRGSNSPLHF
v_call: TRBV19; clone_size: .; d_call: TRBD2; j_call: TRBJ2-5; cdr3_nt: TGTGCCAGTAGTATAGCTAGCGGGGCTGAGACCCAGTACTTC; cdr3_aa: CASSIASGAETQYF
v_call: TRBV9; clone_size: .; d_call: .; j_call: TRBJ2-2; cdr3_nt: TGTGCCAGCAGCGTTCTCCGAGCCGGGGAGCTGTTTTTT; cdr3_aa: CASSVLRAGELFF
v_call: TRBV6-5; clone_size: .; d_call: TRBD2; j_call: TRBJ2-7; cdr3_nt: TGTGCCAGTTATACGGGACTAGCGGGCTCCTACGAGCAGTACTTC; cdr3_aa: CASYTGLAGSYEQYF